The source of this T cell receptor (beta chain) is a study of identical twins. Whole-study results and caveats: The study drew conclusions from cross-sectional statistical analysis, not from following the same donors. Modelling approaches yielded underestimates of out-of-frame TCR alpha sharing between monozygotic twins. Insertions were fewer in abundant cord blood beta clonotypes, whereas memory repertoires showed none of this pattern.

Each cDNA held unique molecular identifiers, and template switching gave it a universal primer site. Via MiXCR, TCRdb re-called the 5' RACE reads, giving one row per CDR3 protein. The table has 300,000 or so distinct CDR3 sequences, just under 9.5% seen once. There are 12 residues in the CDR3. Deletions cut 1 base from V and 7 bases from J, with 5 bases between. The germline CDR1 and CDR2 sequences are LGHNA and YSLEER. This clonotype was detected a few times. What it binds is not known. Another study also made use of these data, one on yellow fever vaccine responses in identical twins.

The sequencing input was CD8+ T cells sorted from blood. The TCR sequence derives from a young woman in good health. The chain carries TRBV4-3 and TRBJ2-1; D uncertain. CDR3 protein: CASSQAPNEQFF. DNA for the CDR3: TGCGCCAGCAGCCAAGCACCGAATGAGCAGTTCTTC.